A single sample is the source of the 5 T cell receptor beta chains below, sequenced in a study of shared clonotypes between healthy human individuals. Some clones are missing from TCRdb's copy, which holds only in-frame ones; the method was immunoSEQ multiplex PCR. The sample carries 2 million to 2.5 million clones, around 90% recorded once. Sequencing used naive CD4+ T cells from PBMCs. Sample subset: CD45RA+ positively selected. The source is a young man in good health. Some clones in this sample may be carry-over from other donors' samples.

The chain recombines TRBV9 with TRBJ2-2; a possible D gene is TRBD1 (5 bases). The CDR3 has 16 residues. V was clipped by 2 bases and J by 6 bases, with 17 bases between them. CDR1 and CDR2 from the germline V gene are SGDLS and YYNGEE. The CDR3 DNA sequence: TGTGCCAGCAGCGTTAGCTCAGGGTTAGCCGCCGGGGAGCTGTTTTTT. This sequence encodes CASSVSSGLAAGELFF. Variable domain in full (rest from reference TRBV9 and TRBJ2-2): DSGVTQTPKHLITATGQRVTLRCSPRSGDLSVYWYQQSLDQGLQFLIQYYNGEERAKGNILERFSAQQFPDLHSELNLSSLELGDSALYFCASSVSSGLAAGELFFGEGSRLTVL.

The rearrangement links TRBV5-1 to TRBJ2-5; 9 nucleotides line up with TRBD1. CDR3 length: 16 amino acids. V was clipped by 3 bases and J by 4 bases; unmatched bases: 10. Looked up from germline, CDR1 is SGHRS and CDR2 is YFSETQ. CDR3 in amino acids: CASSWAEPGQGETQYF. Here the CDR3 DNA reads TGCGCCAGCAGCTGGGCGGAACCGGGACAGGGAGAGACCCAGTACTTC. Full variable domain (outside the CDR3, taken from reference TRBV5-1 and TRBJ2-5): KAGVTQTPRYLIKTRGQQVTLSCSPISGHRSVSWYQQTPGQGLQFLFEYFSETQRNKGNFPGRFSGRQFSNSRSEMNVSTLELGDSALYLCASSWAEPGQGETQYFGPGTRLLVL.

This sequence joins TRBV6-5 and TRBJ2-7; no clear D. Germline loops: CDR1 MNHEY, CDR2 SVGAGI. This CDR3 comprises 14 residues. V dropped 2 bases and J dropped 2 bases, with 10 bases sitting between them. This chain's CDR3 is CASSYGQRPYEQYF. The CDR3 nucleotides are TGTGCCAGCAGTTACGGGCAACGCCCCTACGAGCAGTACTTC.

The rearrangement links TRBV7-8 to TRBJ2-6; D gene unclear. From germline, CDR1 is SGHVS and CDR2 FQNEAQ. V lost 7 bases, J lost 0 bases, and 10 bases lay in between. This CDR3 spans 15 amino acids. CDR3 coding DNA: TGTGCCAGCACCCGCCCCTTCTCTGGGGCCAACGTCCTGACTTTC. Protein: CASTRPFSGANVLTF.

The rearrangement links TRBV5-4 to TRBJ1-2, with 9 bases lining up with TRBD1. The junction had 6 bases not matched to a gene; V was cut back by 0 bases and J by 6 bases. The CDR3 has 15 amino acids. Germline lookup yields CDR1 SGHNT and CDR2 YYREEE (reference sequence). The CDR3 sequence is CASSLATGGVHGYTF. The CDR3 DNA sequence: TGTGCCAGCAGCTTGGCGACAGGGGGTGTCCATGGCTACACCTTC.